The 19 T cell receptor beta chains below all came from one sample that was sequenced in a study of sequential checkpoint blockade in melanoma. Profiling relied on immunoSEQ multiplex PCR, and the TCRdb table lists in-frame clones only, not all of them. Of around 1,700 clones listed, over 75% are singletons. The treatment here: randomized to nivolumab then ipilimumab (arm A) or the reverse (arm B). The specimen was CD8+ T cells sorted from blood (inferred from file names), collected from a patient given nivolumab and ipilimumab in sequence. The receptors derive from a human donor with melanoma.

The chain links TRBV4-1 to TRBJ1-5; D not resolved. This CDR3 is built from 13 residues. Trimming cost V 0 bases and J 9 bases, with 9 bases left between them. In germline, CDR1 is MGHRA, CDR2 YSYEKL. The CDR3 sequence is CASSQDRLGPQHF. CDR3 nucleotides: TGCGCCAGCAGCCAAGACCGCCTAGGGCCCCAGCATTTT.

This chain links TRBV7-6 with TRBJ2-7, with TRBD2 as a possible D gene (5 bases). Trimming took 5 bases from V and 2 from J, leaving 7 bases between them. The CDR3 runs 12 residues. From germline, CDR1 is SGHVS and CDR2 FNYEAQ. Here the CDR3 reads CASSGGAYEQYF. In DNA form, the CDR3 reads TGTGCCAGCAGCGGAGGCGCCTACGAGCAGTACTTC.

The chain has TRBV6-1 and TRBJ2-1; D is perhaps TRBD2 (5 bases). This CDR3 is 10 amino acids long. Germline V lookup: CDR1 MNHNS, CDR2 SASEGT. V lost 8 bases, J lost 9 bases, and 8 bases lay in between. CDR3 amino acids: CASLAGEQFF. The CDR3 DNA is TGTGCCAGCCTAGCCGGTGAGCAGTTCTTC.

The chain couples TRBV13 to TRBJ2-7, with TRBD1 matching 7 bases. The V segment lost 3 bases and the J segment 3 bases; nucleotides outside the gene matches: 5. Germline CDR1 is PRHDT and CDR2 is FYEKMQ (reference sequence). The CDR3 is 14 amino acids. Here the CDR3 DNA reads TGTGCCAGCAGCTTGCGGACAGGTGACTACGAGCAGTACTTC. This gives the protein CASSLRTGDYEQYF. Full variable domain (remainder filled in from reference TRBV13 and TRBJ2-7): AAGVIQSPRHLIKEKRETATLKCYPIPRHDTVYWYQQGPGQDPQFLISFYEKMQSDKGSIPDRFSAQQFSDYHSELNMSSLELGDSALYFCASSLRTGDYEQYFGPGTRLTVT.

CDR3 DNA sequence: TGTGCCAGCAGCCACGACCTAAACAGGGGAGCTGGCTACACCTTC. Encoded protein: CASSHDLNRGAGYTF. This chain uses TRBV7-8 with TRBJ1-2; TRBD1 aligns across 7 bases. CDR1 and CDR2 from the germline V gene are SGHVS and FQNEAQ. The CDR3 length is 15 residues. J was trimmed by 7 bases and V by 5 bases; bases with no gene match: 13.

The rearrangement joins TRBV2 to TRBJ2-2, with 11 bases matching TRBD1. The germline V gene encodes CDR1 SNHLY and CDR2 FYNNEI. V shed 7 bases and J 4 bases; nucleotides not matched to a gene: 5. This CDR3 comprises 15 residues. This CDR3 is CASTGTGGITGELFF. In DNA form, the CDR3 reads TGTGCCAGCACAGGGACAGGGGGAATCACCGGGGAGCTGTTTTTT. The whole variable domain, remainder taken from reference TRBV2 and TRBJ2-2, is EPEVTQTPSHQVTQMGQEVILRCVPISNHLYFYWYRQILGQKVEFLVSFYNNEISEKSEIFDDQFSVERPDGSNFTLKIRSTKLEDSAMYFCASTGTGGITGELFFGEGSRLTVL.

The rearrangement uses TRBV19 and TRBJ2-7; 9 bases are shared with TRBD1. The J segment lost 3 bases and the V segment lost 5 bases, leaving 5 bases of the junction unmatched. Per germline, CDR1 LNHDA and CDR2 SQIVND (reference sequence). CDR3 length equals 14 residues. The CDR3 protein is CASSVGQGLYEQYF. In DNA form, the CDR3 reads TGTGCCAGTAGTGTGGGACAGGGCCTCTACGAGCAGTACTTC.

A single count supports this clone. The chain carries TRBV30 and TRBJ1-1; 7 bases align to TRBD1. Losses at the gene ends were 0 bases for V and 4 bases for J; bases not matched to a gene: 5. CDR1 GTSNPN and CDR2 SVGIG come from the germline V gene (reference sequence). The CDR3 runs to 14 residues. CDR3 sequence (DNA): TGTGCCTGGAGTGTGAGGGGGCTTGGCACTGAAGCTTTCTTT. It codes for CAWSVRGLGTEAFF. Drawing the rest from reference TRBV30 and TRBJ1-1, the complete variable domain is SQTIHQWPATLVQPVGSPLSLECTVEGTSNPNLYWYRQAAGRGLQLLFYSVGIGQISSEVPQNLSASRPQDRQFILSSKKLLLSDSGFYLCAWSVRGLGTEAFFGQGTRLTVV.

V usage is TRBV6-1 and J usage is TRBJ1-1; possibly TRBD1 for D (6 bases). Germline V lookup: CDR1 MNHNS, CDR2 SASEGT. Deletions cut 3 bases from V and 3 bases from J, with 14 bases between. The CDR3 loop spans 15 amino acids. The CDR3 sequence: CASSEWIEGDTEAFF. The CDR3 DNA reads TGTGCCAGCAGTGAGTGGATTGAGGGGGACACTGAAGCTTTCTTT.

The V gene is TRBV5-1, the J gene TRBJ1-1, with 7 positions matching TRBD1. Germline values: CDR1 SGHRS, CDR2 YFSETQ. The length of the CDR3 is 15 residues. With V trimmed by 4 bases and J by 4 bases, 10 bases remained unmatched. CDR3 bases: TGCGCCAGCAGCCCCCGACAGGGTTTGGGCACTGAAGCTTTCTTT. Encoded protein: CASSPRQGLGTEAFF.

This rearrangement joins TRBV30 to TRBJ1-4, with D uncertain. In germline, CDR1 is GTSNPN, CDR2 SVGIG (reference sequence). This CDR3 is built from 14 residues. Trimming removed 0 bases at V and 2 bases at J, with 7 bases between. In nucleotides, the CDR3 is TGTGCCTGGAGTGTTTCGGGTACTAATGAAAAACTGTTTTTT. Amino acid sequence: CAWSVSGTNEKLFF.

The J gene is TRBJ1-1, the V gene TRBV29-1, with D unresolved. This CDR3 has 11 residues. Trimming took 4 bases from V and 11 from J, leaving 14 bases between them. Germline CDR1 and CDR2: SQVTM and ANQGSEA. For the CDR3, the DNA is TGCAGCGTTGTCGAGGTCGCTTTCGCTTTCTTT. It is translated as CSVVEVAFAFF.

This clone turned up a few times. This chain uses TRBV11-2 with TRBJ2-7; 8 nucleotides agree with TRBD1. V trimming: 5 bases; J trimming: 5 bases; junction bases outside the gene matches: 8. The CDR3 has 14 amino acids. Germline CDR1 reads SGHAT; CDR2 reads FQNNGV. The CDR3 bases are TGTGCCAGCAGCGCCCGGACAGGGAACGACGAGCAGTACTTC. The encoded protein is CASSARTGNDEQYF.

The chain joins TRBV15 to TRBJ1-1, with D perhaps matching TRBD1 (6 bases). V shed 6 bases and J shed 1 base, with 6 bases lying between them. Germline CDR1 is LNHNV and CDR2 is YYDKDF (reference sequence). CDR3 length equals 12 residues. The chain's CDR3 is CATRGGNTEAFF. The CDR3 region has the DNA TGTGCCACCAGAGGGGGGAACACTGAAGCTTTCTTT.

This chain uses TRBV27 with TRBJ1-5; a possible D gene is TRBD1 (5 bases). The V gene lost 2 bases and the J gene lost 6 bases, with 8 bases spanning the gap. Per the germline V gene, CDR1 is MNHEY and CDR2 is SMNVEV (reference sequence). The CDR3 is 13 residues long. CDR3 in amino acids: CASSLQGVQPQHF. In DNA, the CDR3 is TGTGCCAGCAGTTTACAAGGGGTTCAGCCCCAGCATTTT.

The chain uses TRBV9 and TRBJ1-5; D is unresolved. This CDR3 is 14 amino acids long. V was trimmed by 4 bases and J by 2 bases, leaving 10 bases between them. The germline gives CDR1 SGDLS, CDR2 YYNGEE. In DNA, the CDR3 is TGTGCCAGCAGCCCGGCGGGCCGCAATCAGCCCCAGCATTTT. Protein: CASSPAGRNQPQHF.

The chain links TRBV7-6 to TRBJ1-1, with D perhaps matching TRBD1 (6 bases). Germline CDR1 reads SGHVS; CDR2 reads FNYEAQ. Trimming left V 7 bases short and J 5 bases short, with 14 bases between. This CDR3 contains 13 residues. The CDR3 sequence is CASTEQGLTEAFF. The CDR3 nucleotides read TGTGCCAGCACTGAACAGGGTTTGACTGAAGCTTTCTTT.

This clone was found a few times. This rearrangement joins TRBV2 to TRBJ1-1, with a tentative D call TRBD1 (5 bases). V lost 6 bases and J lost 1, with 9 bases in between. There are 13 residues in the CDR3. Germline V gives CDR1 SNHLY, CDR2 FYNNEI. CDR3 sequence reads: CASRDTWNTEAFF. The CDR3, as DNA: TGTGCCAGCAGGGACACCTGGAACACTGAAGCTTTCTTT. The full variable domain, rest sourced from reference TRBV2 and TRBJ1-1, is EPEVTQTPSHQVTQMGQEVILRCVPISNHLYFYWYRQILGQKVEFLVSFYNNEISEKSEIFDDQFSVERPDGSNFTLKIRSTKLEDSAMYFCASRDTWNTEAFFGQGTRLTVV.

V and J are TRBV11-3 and TRBJ2-7; tentative D call: TRBD1 (5 bases). Germline values: CDR1 SGHNT, CDR2 YENEEA. V dropped 5 bases and J dropped 0 bases, with 20 bases sitting between them. The CDR3 has 17 amino acids. In DNA form, the CDR3 reads TGTGCCAGCAGCCAAATAAGCGTCGGACACCTCTCCTACGAGCAGTACTTC. This translates into CASSQISVGHLSYEQYF.